Following are 10 T cell receptor beta chains from one sample sequenced in a study of CD8 T cells in ankylosing spondylitis. General study results and limits: What seemed typical of ankylosing spondylitis blood was a TCR beta motif built from several highly homologous variants.

Their antigens are not known. TCRdb ran MiXCR on the 5' RACE reads and lists one entry per CDR3 protein. This sample has 750,000 to 850,000 distinct CDR3 sequences, with about 10% found just once. Specimen: blood, either unsorted or a sorted T cell fraction (not recorded which). The receptors were gathered from a male donor with ankylosing spondylitis.

This clonotype was recorded a few times. The V call is TRBV20-1, the J call TRBJ2-2; weak D call: TRBD2 (6 bases). The V gene's germline CDR1 is DFQATT and CDR2 SNEGSKA (reference sequence). There are 14 residues in the CDR3. Between the trimmed V and J ends, which lost 1 base and 3 bases, there was a span of 9 bases. For the CDR3, the DNA is TGCAGTGCTAGAGGTCCTAGCGACACCGGGGAGCTGTTTTTT. Translated: CSARGPSDTGELFF.

This clonotype was counted ten times or more. V gene TRBV20-1 combines with J gene TRBJ2-7; maybe TRBD2 (5 bases). This CDR3 is 14 amino acids long. Trimming stripped 1 base from V and 2 bases from J, with 12 bases between. CDR1 is DFQATT, CDR2 SNEGSKA, per germline (reference sequence). The CDR3 nucleotides are TGCAGTGCTAGAGCTAGCCGAGGCACCTACGAGCAGTACTTC. This encodes CSARASRGTYEQYF.

The sample holds a few counts of this clonotype. The chain uses TRBV20-1 and TRBJ2-3; D possibly uses TRBD1 or TRBD2 (5 bases each). V was trimmed by 3 bases and J by 4 bases, leaving 23 bases between them. Germline CDR1 reads DFQATT; CDR2 reads SNEGSKA (reference sequence). The CDR3 consists of 17 residues. The CDR3 loop is CSASRFGASRNPDTQYF. Here the CDR3 DNA reads TGCAGTGCTAGCCGCTTTGGGGCTAGCCGGAATCCAGATACGCAGTATTTT.

The rearrangement uses TRBV5-1 and TRBJ2-7; D is possibly TRBD1 or TRBD2 (5 bases each). Germline values: CDR1 SGHRS, CDR2 YFSETQ. The V and J ends lost 7 bases and 2 bases respectively, with 16 bases between them. The CDR3 runs to 14 residues. The CDR3 loop reads CASRTGTPAYEQYF. The CDR3 DNA is TGCGCCAGCCGGACCGGGACGCCCGCCTACGAGCAGTACTTC.

The J gene is TRBJ2-7, the V gene TRBV20-1; the match to TRBD1 covers 7 bases. V lost 5 bases to trimming and J lost 3 bases; unmatched junction nucleotides: 7. Looked up from germline, CDR1 is DFQATT and CDR2 is SNEGSKA (reference sequence). The CDR3 extends over 13 amino acids. The DNA of the CDR3 is TGCAGTGCTCTAGACAGGGTCGGCTACGAGCAGTACTTC. This encodes CSALDRVGYEQYF.

The gene calls are TRBV6-1 and TRBJ1-5; 7 bases align to TRBD1. The germline CDR1 and CDR2 sequences are MNHNS and SASEGT. The length of the CDR3 is 13 residues. Trimming removed 6 bases from V and 7 bases from J; junction bases left unmatched: 6. CDR3 protein: CASRGRGDQPQHF. The DNA of the CDR3 is TGTGCCAGCAGGGGCAGGGGGGACCAGCCCCAGCATTTT.

The chain carries TRBV6-5 and TRBJ2-3; D may correspond to TRBD1 or TRBD2 (6 bases each). Germline V gene sequence: CDR1 MNHEY, CDR2 SVGAGI. CDR3 length: 16 amino acids. V lost 4 bases and J 1 base, leaving 15 bases between the germline ends. The chain's CDR3 is CASSSFGGPGTDTQYF. CDR3 nucleotide sequence: TGTGCCAGCAGTTCGTTTGGGGGGCCGGGCACAGATACGCAGTATTTT.

The sample holds a few counts of this clonotype. The chain combines TRBV7-9 with TRBJ2-7; D gene unclear. V was cut by 2 bases and J by 5 bases, with 7 bases left in between. Germline values: CDR1 SEHNR, CDR2 FQNEAQ (reference sequence). The CDR3 is 12 amino acids. The CDR3 region is CASSLSRNEQYF. The CDR3 region has the DNA TGTGCCAGCAGCTTATCCAGGAACGAGCAGTACTTC.

This clonotype occurred many times. The rearrangement joins TRBV7-9 to TRBJ1-5; D gene ambiguous. With 3 bases removed from V and 5 bases from J, the gap between germline ends came to 5 bases. CDR3 length: 12 residues. Germline V gene lookup returns CDR1 SEHNR and CDR2 FQNEAQ (reference sequence). CDR3 coding DNA: TGTGCCAGCAGCTTCTCAGATCAGCCCCAGCATTTT. Protein product: CASSFSDQPQHF.

CDR3 amino acids: CASSPRTGGLGYGYTF. The CDR3, as DNA: TGTGCCAGCAGCCCTCGGACCGGGGGGCTGGGCTATGGCTACACCTTC. The chain uses TRBV4-2 and TRBJ1-2, with a tentative D call TRBD1 (6 bases). V lost 4 bases, J lost 4 bases, and 19 bases lay in between. Germline V lookup: CDR1 LGHNA, CDR2 YNFKEQ. The CDR3 is made up of 16 amino acids.